The source of this TCR beta chain is a study of human T cells and chemical hapten exposure. Trimming stripped 0 bases from V and 0 bases from J, with 9 bases between. CDR3 length: 15 residues. CDR1 LGHDT and CDR2 YNNKEL come from the germline V gene (reference sequence). The table lists this clonotype with a few counts. This sample's time point: pre-sensitization, week 0. Treatment given: therapeutic diphenylcyclopropenone sensitization with weekly scalp DPC. In TCRdb, the RACE reads were re-called with MiXCR into one record per CDR3 protein. The sample lists over 300,000 distinct CDR3 sequences, around 5.5% seen once, with 2% to 3% in the top ten.

The gene calls are TRBV3-1 and TRBJ2-7; D is undetermined. The sequencing here drew on whole blood, taken in connection with sensitization to the hapten diphenylcyclopropenone (DPC). The TCR comes from a woman in her fifties or sixties with alopecia areata. Some clones in this sample may be carry-over from other donors' samples. CDR3 loop: CASSQETVISYEQYF. The DNA for the CDR3 is TGTGCCAGCAGCCAAGAAACAGTGATCTCCTACGAGCAGTACTTC.